This TCR beta chain emerged from a study of T-cell reconstitution after alpha-beta-depleted transplantation in children. Study-wide results and caveats: About two months after transplant, alpha-beta T cells reportedly came from several hundred expanded graft clones. At one year after transplant, newly produced T cells mostly accounted for T-cell counts and diversity. The origin of high day-60 TCRbeta diversity in some patients lay in surviving recipient T cells and thymic progenitors.

Details on this clonotype: Its antigen is not known.

It was with unique molecular identifiers that the TCRbeta library was prepared. From the PCR reads, TCRdb called clonotypes with MiXCR, one entry per CDR3 protein. The repertoire holds tens of thousands of distinct CDR3 sequences, with 13% to 15% as singletons. The V gene's germline CDR1 is SEHNR and CDR2 FQNEAQ (reference sequence). This CDR3 comprises 15 residues. The V segment lost 1 base and the J segment 2 bases; nucleotides outside the gene matches: 3. The J gene is TRBJ2-5, the V gene TRBV7-9; TRBD1 aligns across 8 bases. This specimen consisted of PBMCs, mostly from graft donor cells, obtained 180 days after TCRalphabeta/CD19-depleted stem cell transplant. The clonotype comes from a male patient aged 2-15 years who had a stem cell transplant for acute lymphoblastic leukemia, so the T cells may come from the graft donor. The CDR3 coding sequence is TGTGCCAGCAGCTTAGGGGACAGGTTACAAGAGACCCAGTACTTC. It codes for CASSLGDRLQETQYF. Variable domain in full (rest from reference TRBV7-9 and TRBJ2-5): DTGVSQNPRHKITKRGQNVTFRCDPISEHNRLYWYRQTLGQGPEFLTYFQNEAQLEKSRLLSDRFSAERPKGSFSTLEIQRTEQGDSAMYLCASSLGDRLQETQYFGPGTRLLVL.